The subject of this entry is one TCR beta chain. The authors' processing: From reference gene primer amplification, estimates of nucleated cell counts were derived. The data were produced by immunoSEQ multiplex PCR, yet TCRdb's version contains in-frame clones alone and is incomplete. The V and J calls and clone size come from that table; D and trimming were worked out from the DNA. There are more than 95,000 clones in the sample; around nine tenths occur only once, and 1.5% to 2% lies in the top ten. The source of the sample is a study of blood T cell repertoires in COVID-19. Study summary: Acute-phase and convalescent COVID-19 samples originated in the United States, Italy and Spain. PBMCs, B-cell-depleted T cells, or T cells were the source of the cDNA or gDNA that made up the material.

This clonotype was obtained from a man in his 60s with acute or convalescent COVID-19. Source material: peripheral blood.

The CDR3 DNA reads TGCGCCAGCAGATCCGGGGGGGGAGGGGGCAATCAGCCCCAGCATTTT. This codes for CASRSGGGGGNQPQHF. The chain combines TRBV10-2 with TRBJ1-5, with D possibly matching TRBD1 (5 bases). The CDR3 spans 16 residues. CDR1 WSHSY and CDR2 SAAADI come from the germline V gene. The V end was cut by 6 bases, the J end by 2 bases, with 17 bases between.